The 19 T cell receptor beta chains below were found in one sample sequenced in a study of monozygotic twins with inflammatory bowel disease (dated by TCRdb to between 2018 and 2021). The library was prepared using 5' RACE. The data were produced on an Illumina HiSeq 2500. TCRdb reprocessed the raw reads; every CDR3 protein sequence is a single record, and DNA is not supplied. In this sample's table one finds around 380,000 distinct CDR3 sequences. Of the sample, 2% to 2.5% falls within the top ten clones. Material for sequencing was blood. The receptors originated from a human donor with ulcerative colitis or Crohn's disease, or a healthy co-twin of an affected twin (not recorded which).

The genes are TRBV7-9 and TRBJ1-1. From germline, CDR1 is SEHNR and CDR2 FQNEAQ (reference sequence). The CDR3 totals 14 residues. The CDR3 spells CASSYPAGPTEAFF. Using reference TRBV7-9 and TRBJ1-1 for the parts outside the CDR3, the full variable domain is DTGVSQNPRHKITKRGQNVTFRCDPISEHNRLYWYRQTLGQGPEFLTYFQNEAQLEKSRLLSDRFSAERPKGSFSTLEIQRTEQGDSAMYLCASSYPAGPTEAFFGQGTRLTVV.

The gene calls are TRBV19 and TRBJ2-3. CDR1 is LNHDA, CDR2 SQIVND, per germline (reference sequence). The CDR3 has 14 amino acids. CDR3 amino acids: CASSTQSSTDTQYF.

The rearrangement uses TRBV6-2 or TRBV6-3 and TRBJ2-2; TCRdb designates TRBD2, a call that cannot be tested without DNA. Looked up from germline, CDR1 is MNHEY and CDR2 is SVGEGT. There are 16 residues in the CDR3. CDR3 amino acids: CASRGGLYANTGELFF.

The V gene is TRBV12-3 or TRBV12-4, the J gene TRBJ1-4; TCRdb reports TRBD1, a call that lacks DNA to check it against. The CDR3 runs to 15 residues. This CDR3 is CASRMTESFGEKLFF.

This chain's CDR3 is CASSPISNQPQHF. The rearrangement joins TRBV27 to TRBJ1-5. This CDR3 has 13 residues. CDR1 is MNHEY and CDR2 is SMNVEV in the germline V gene (reference sequence).

The gene calls are TRBV7-9 and TRBJ2-5. Germline CDR1 is SEHNR and CDR2 is FQNEAQ (reference sequence). The CDR3 runs 13 residues. Here the CDR3 reads CASSLARGETQYF.

V is TRBV6-2 or TRBV6-3 and J is TRBJ2-2; the TCRdb D gene call, TRBD1, has no DNA to confirm it. The CDR3 runs 13 residues. CDR1 is MNHEY, CDR2 SVGEGT, per germline. The CDR3 sequence: CASSQGETGELFF.

The chain is built from TRBV5-1 and TRBJ2-1; TCRdb picks TRBD1, but there is no DNA to check that call. Germline-derived CDR1 and CDR2 are SGHRS and YFSETQ. CDR3 length: 15 residues. CDR3: CASSLGPSERNEQFF.

J is TRBJ2-5 and V is TRBV10-3; as DNA is missing, the TRBD2 call by TCRdb cannot be tested. The CDR3 consists of 13 residues. The germline CDR1 and CDR2 sequences are ENHRY and SYGVKD. This chain's CDR3 is CAISGGPKETQYF.

The chain has TRBV7-2 and TRBJ2-1; checking the TCRdb D call of TRBD2 is not possible without DNA. The CDR3 extends over 16 amino acids. Germline CDR1 and CDR2: SGHTA and FQGNSA. The CDR3 spells CASTPFGLAGVNEQFF.

The V gene is TRBV5-1, the J gene TRBJ1-4; the TCRdb D gene call, TRBD1, has no DNA to confirm it. Germline V gene lookup returns CDR1 SGHRS and CDR2 YFSETQ. There are 15 residues in the CDR3. CDR3 protein: CASSWGGAVGEKLFF.

This chain uses TRBV6-5 with TRBJ2-7; TCRdb gives TRBD1 as the D gene, but with no DNA this cannot be confirmed. CDR3 length: 13 amino acids. Looked up from germline, CDR1 is MNHEY and CDR2 is SVGAGI. CDR3: CASGNRASYEQYF.

V and J are TRBV2 and TRBJ2-5; the D call from TCRdb, TRBD2, cannot be confirmed without DNA. The V gene's germline CDR1 is SNHLY and CDR2 FYNNEI. The CDR3 is 15 amino acids. The CDR3: CASSRLAGAKETQYF. Looking up the rest from reference TRBV2 and TRBJ2-5 gives the full variable domain: EPEVTQTPSHQVTQMGQEVILRCVPISNHLYFYWYRQILGQKVEFLVSFYNNEISEKSEIFDDQFSVERPDGSNFTLKIRSTKLEDSAMYFCASSRLAGAKETQYFGPGTRLLVL.

This sequence joins TRBV7-2 and TRBJ2-7; TCRdb gives TRBD1 as the D gene, but with no DNA this cannot be confirmed. This CDR3 has 17 residues. Germline V gene sequence: CDR1 SGHTA, CDR2 FQGNSA. The CDR3 sequence is CASSLASGAGDTHEQYF.

This chain uses TRBV3-1 with TRBJ1-3. This CDR3 region has 14 residues. CDR1 is LGHDT, CDR2 YNNKEL, per germline (reference sequence). The CDR3 sequence is CASSQVDSGNTIYF. The full variable domain, with the rest looked up from reference TRBV3-1 and TRBJ1-3, is DTAVSQTPKYLVTQMGNDKSIKCEQNLGHDTMYWYKQDSKKFLKIMFSYNNKELIINETVPNRFSPKSPDKAHLNLHINSLELGDSAVYFCASSQVDSGNTIYFGEGSWLTVV.

V and J are TRBV20-1 and TRBJ2-3; checking the TCRdb D call of TRBD2 is not possible without DNA. The CDR3 runs 15 residues. Germline CDR1 is DFQATT and CDR2 is SNEGSKA (reference sequence). The CDR3 here is CSASPRALAKDTQYF.

V usage is TRBV11-1 and J usage is TRBJ2-1; lacking DNA, the TRBD1 call made by TCRdb goes unchecked. This CDR3 has 19 amino acids. Germline lookup yields CDR1 SGHAT and CDR2 FQDESV (reference sequence). The CDR3 sequence is CASSLPPGGQNPSYNEQFF.

The chain joins TRBV20-1 to TRBJ2-7. This CDR3 contains 12 residues. CDR1 and CDR2 from the germline V gene are DFQATT and SNEGSKA (reference sequence). CDR3: CSARDRLDEQYF.

The chain's CDR3 is CAWSVSGEAYEQYF. The chain uses TRBV30 and TRBJ2-7; TCRdb outputs TRBD1, but without DNA this stays unchecked. This CDR3 is 14 amino acids long. Germline CDR1 and CDR2: GTSNPN and SVGIG (reference sequence).